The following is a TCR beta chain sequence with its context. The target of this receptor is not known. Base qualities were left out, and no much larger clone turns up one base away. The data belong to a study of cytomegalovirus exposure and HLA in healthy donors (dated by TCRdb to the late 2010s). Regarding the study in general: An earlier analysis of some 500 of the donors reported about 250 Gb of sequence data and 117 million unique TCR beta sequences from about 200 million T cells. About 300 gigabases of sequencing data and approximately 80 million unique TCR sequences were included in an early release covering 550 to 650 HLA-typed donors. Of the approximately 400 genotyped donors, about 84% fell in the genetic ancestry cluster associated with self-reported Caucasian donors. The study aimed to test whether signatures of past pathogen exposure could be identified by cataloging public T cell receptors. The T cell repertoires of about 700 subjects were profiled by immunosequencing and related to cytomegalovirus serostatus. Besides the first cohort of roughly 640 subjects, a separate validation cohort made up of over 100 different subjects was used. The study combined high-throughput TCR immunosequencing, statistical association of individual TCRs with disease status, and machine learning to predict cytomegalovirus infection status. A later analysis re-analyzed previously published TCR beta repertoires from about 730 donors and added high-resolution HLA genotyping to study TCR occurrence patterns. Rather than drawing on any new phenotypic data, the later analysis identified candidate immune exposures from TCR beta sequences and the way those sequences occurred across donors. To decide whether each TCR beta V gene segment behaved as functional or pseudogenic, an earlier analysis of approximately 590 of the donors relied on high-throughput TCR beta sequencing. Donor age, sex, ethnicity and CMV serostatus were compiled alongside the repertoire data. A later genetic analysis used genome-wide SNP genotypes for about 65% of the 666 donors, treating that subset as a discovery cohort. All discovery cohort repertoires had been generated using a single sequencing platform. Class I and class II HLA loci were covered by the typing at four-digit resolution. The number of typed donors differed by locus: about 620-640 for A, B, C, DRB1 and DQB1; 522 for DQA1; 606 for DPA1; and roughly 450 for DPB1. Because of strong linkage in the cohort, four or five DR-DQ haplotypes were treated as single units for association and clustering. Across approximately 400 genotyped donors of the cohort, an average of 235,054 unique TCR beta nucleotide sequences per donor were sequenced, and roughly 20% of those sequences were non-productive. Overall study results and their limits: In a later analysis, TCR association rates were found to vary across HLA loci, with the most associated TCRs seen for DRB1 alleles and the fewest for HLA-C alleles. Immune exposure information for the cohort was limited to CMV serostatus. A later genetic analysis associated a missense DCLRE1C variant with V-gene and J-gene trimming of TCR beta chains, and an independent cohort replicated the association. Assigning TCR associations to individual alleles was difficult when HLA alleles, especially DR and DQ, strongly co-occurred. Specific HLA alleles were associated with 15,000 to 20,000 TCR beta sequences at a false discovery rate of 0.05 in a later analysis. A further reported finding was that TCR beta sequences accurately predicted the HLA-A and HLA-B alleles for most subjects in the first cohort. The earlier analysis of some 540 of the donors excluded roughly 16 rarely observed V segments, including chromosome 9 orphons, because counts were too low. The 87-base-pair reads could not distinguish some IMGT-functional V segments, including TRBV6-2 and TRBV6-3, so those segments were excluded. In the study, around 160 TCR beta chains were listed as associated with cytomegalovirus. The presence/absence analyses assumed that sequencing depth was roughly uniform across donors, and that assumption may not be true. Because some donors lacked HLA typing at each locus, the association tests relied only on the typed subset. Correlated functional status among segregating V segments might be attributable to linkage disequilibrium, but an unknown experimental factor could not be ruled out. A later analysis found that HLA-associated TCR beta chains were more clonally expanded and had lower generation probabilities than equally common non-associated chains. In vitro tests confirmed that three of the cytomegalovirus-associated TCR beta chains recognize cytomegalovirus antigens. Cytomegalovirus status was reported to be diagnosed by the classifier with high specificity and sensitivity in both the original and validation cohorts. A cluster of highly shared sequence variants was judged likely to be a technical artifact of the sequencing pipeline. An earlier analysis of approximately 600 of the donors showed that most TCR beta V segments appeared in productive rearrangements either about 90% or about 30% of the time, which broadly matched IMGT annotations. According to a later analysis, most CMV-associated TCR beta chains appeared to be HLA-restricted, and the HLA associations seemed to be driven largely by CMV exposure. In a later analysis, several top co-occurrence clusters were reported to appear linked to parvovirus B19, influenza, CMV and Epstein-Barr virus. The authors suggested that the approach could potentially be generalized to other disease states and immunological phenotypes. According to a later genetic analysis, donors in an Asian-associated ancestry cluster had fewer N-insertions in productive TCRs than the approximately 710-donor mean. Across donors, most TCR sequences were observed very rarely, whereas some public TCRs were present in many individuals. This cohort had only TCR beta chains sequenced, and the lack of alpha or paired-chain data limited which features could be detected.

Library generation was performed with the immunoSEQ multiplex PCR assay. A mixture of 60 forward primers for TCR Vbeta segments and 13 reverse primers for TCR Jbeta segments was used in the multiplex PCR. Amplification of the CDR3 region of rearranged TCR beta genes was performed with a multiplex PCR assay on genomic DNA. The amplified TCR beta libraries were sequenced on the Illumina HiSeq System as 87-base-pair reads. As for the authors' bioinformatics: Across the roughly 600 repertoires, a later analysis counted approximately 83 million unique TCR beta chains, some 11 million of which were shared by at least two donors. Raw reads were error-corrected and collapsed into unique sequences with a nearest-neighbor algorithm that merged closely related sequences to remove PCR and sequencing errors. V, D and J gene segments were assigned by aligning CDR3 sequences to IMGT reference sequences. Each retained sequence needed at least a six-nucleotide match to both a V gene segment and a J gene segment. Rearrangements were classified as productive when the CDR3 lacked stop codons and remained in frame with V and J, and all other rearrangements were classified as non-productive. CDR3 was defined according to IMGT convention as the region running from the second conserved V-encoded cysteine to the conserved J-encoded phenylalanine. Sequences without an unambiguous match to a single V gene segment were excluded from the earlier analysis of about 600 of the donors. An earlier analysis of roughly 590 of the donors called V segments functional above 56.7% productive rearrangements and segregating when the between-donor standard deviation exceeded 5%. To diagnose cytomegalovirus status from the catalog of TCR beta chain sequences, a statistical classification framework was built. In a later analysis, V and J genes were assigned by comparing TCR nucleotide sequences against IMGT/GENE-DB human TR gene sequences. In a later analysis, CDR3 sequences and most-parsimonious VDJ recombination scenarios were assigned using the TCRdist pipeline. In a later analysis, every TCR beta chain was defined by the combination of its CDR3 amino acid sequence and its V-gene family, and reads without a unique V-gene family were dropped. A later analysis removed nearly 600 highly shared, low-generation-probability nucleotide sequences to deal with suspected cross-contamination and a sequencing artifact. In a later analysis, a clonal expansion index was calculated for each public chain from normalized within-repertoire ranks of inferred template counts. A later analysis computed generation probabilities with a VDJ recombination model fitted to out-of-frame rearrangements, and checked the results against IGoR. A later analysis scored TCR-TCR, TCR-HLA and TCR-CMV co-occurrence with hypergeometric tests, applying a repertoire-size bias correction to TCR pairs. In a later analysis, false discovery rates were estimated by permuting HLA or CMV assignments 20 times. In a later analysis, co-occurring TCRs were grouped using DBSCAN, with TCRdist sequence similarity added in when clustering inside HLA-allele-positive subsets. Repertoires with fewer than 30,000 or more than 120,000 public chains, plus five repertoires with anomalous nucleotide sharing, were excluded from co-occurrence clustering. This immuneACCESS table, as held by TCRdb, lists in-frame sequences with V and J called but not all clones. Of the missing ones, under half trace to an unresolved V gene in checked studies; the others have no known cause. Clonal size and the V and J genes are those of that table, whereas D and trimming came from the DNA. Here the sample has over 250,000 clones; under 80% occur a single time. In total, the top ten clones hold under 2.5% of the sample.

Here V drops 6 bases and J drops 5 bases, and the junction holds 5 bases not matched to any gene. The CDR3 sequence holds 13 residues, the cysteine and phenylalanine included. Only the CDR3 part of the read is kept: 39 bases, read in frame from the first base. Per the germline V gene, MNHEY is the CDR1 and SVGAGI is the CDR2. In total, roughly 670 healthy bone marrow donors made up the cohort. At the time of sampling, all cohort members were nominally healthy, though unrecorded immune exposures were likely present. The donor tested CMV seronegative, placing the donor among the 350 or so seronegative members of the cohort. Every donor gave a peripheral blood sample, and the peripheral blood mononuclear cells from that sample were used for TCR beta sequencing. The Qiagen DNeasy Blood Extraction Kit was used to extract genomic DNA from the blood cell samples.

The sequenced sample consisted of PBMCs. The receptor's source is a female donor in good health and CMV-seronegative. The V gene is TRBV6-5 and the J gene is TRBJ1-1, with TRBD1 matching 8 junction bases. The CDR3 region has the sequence CASRPQGVTEAFF. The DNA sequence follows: TGTGCCAGCAGACCACAGGGGGTGACTGAAGCTTTCTTT.